These T cell receptor beta chains were read from a single sample in a study of response to subunit inactivated influenza vaccine. TCRdb reprocessed the RT-PCR reads via MiXCR and lists one record per CDR3 protein. The sample carries roughly 520,000 distinct CDR3 sequences, roughly 25% recorded once. Sequenced here: CD4+ T cells sorted from PBMCs, sampled roughly 5 days after vaccination. The receptor source for this set is a man aged 45 to 65 who received an inactivated influenza vaccine. Each CDR3 is given with its conserved first and last residue. A D gene is named only where the DNA matches it firmly. Rows may omit the clone size; those that give it use once, few, many or a size class.

clone_size d_call j_call v_call cdr3_aa cdr3_nt
NA TRBD1 TRBJ1-5 TRBV18 CASSRTGGRNQPQHF TGTGCCAGCTCCCGGACAGGGGGACGCAATCAGCCCCAGCATTTT
NA TRBD1 TRBJ1-1 TRBV7-9 CASSMGDRVYTEAFF TGTGCCAGCAGCATGGGGGACAGGGTGTACACTGAAGCTTTCTTT
few NA TRBJ2-5 TRBV2 CASSEGAETQYF TGTGCCAGCAGTGAAGGGGCGGAGACCCAGTACTTC
NA NA TRBJ2-3 TRBV20-1 CSARATSTPTDTQYF TGCAGTGCTAGAGCTACTAGCACCCCCACAGATACGCAGTATTTT
few NA TRBJ2-7 TRBV7-2 CASSPNQGYEQYF TGTGCCAGCAGCCCGAACCAGGGTTACGAGCAGTACTTC
few TRBD2 TRBJ2-1 TRBV20-1 CSANPSGGALPYNEQFF TGCAGTGCTAACCCTAGCGGGGGGGCGTTGCCCTACAATGAGCAGTTCTTC
NA NA TRBJ2-2 TRBV19 CASSIGTGGELFF TGTGCCAGTAGTATAGGGACTGGCGGGGAGCTGTTTTTT
NA TRBD2 TRBJ2-1 TRBV12-3/TRBV12-4 CASSFLLGGLMNEQFF TGTGCCAGCAGTTTCCTCTTGGGAGGGCTTATGAATGAGCAGTTCTTC
NA TRBD1 TRBJ2-5 TRBV10-3 CAKPDRGAETQYF TGTGCCAAACCCGACAGGGGAGCAGAGACCCAGTACTTC
NA NA TRBJ2-7 TRBV12-3/TRBV12-4 CASRLGSVGYEQYF TGTGCCAGCCGCCTTGGCTCGGTGGGATACGAGCAGTACTTC
NA NA TRBJ1-1 TRBV12-3/TRBV12-4 CASSDSFRGTEAFF TGTGCCAGCAGTGACAGTTTTAGGGGGACTGAAGCTTTCTTT
NA NA TRBJ2-7 TRBV3-1 CASSQGSGVAYEQYF TGTGCCAGCAGCCAAGGTTCAGGGGTGGCCTACGAGCAGTACTTC
NA NA TRBJ2-1 TRBV12-3/TRBV12-4 CASSFQVSYNEQFF TGTGCCAGCAGTTTTCAGGTTTCCTACAATGAGCAGTTCTTC
NA NA TRBJ2-1 TRBV5-1 CASSLAGQSYNEQFF TGCGCCAGCAGCTTGGCGGGACAATCCTACAATGAGCAGTTCTTC